A single sample gave rise to the 5 T cell receptor beta chains below, sequenced in a study of cytomegalovirus exposure and HLA in healthy donors. The PCR ran on 60 Vbeta and 13 Jbeta primers. Produced via immunoSEQ multiplex PCR; TCRdb's table is partial and in-frame only. The repertoire holds roughly 100,000 clones, with roughly 82% as singletons. The sample consisted of PBMCs. These receptors all come from a man younger than 45 in good health and CMV-seropositive.

V gene TRBV7-6 combines with J gene TRBJ2-5; 8 nucleotides agree with TRBD1. Unmatched junction bases numbered 15, after V lost 2 bases and J lost 4 bases. Germline V lookup: CDR1 SGHVS, CDR2 FNYEAQ. The CDR3 is 18 residues long. Here the CDR3 reads CASSLRLYGQGARETQYF. In DNA, the CDR3 is TGTGCCAGCAGCTTAAGATTGTACGGTCAGGGGGCCAGAGAGACCCAGTACTTC.

This sequence joins TRBV28 and TRBJ2-1, with 11 positions matching TRBD1. The germline V gene has CDR1 MDHEN and CDR2 SYDVKM. The J segment lost 3 bases and the V segment lost 1 base, leaving 2 bases of the junction unmatched. The CDR3 is 16 residues long. CDR3 nucleotide sequence: TGTGCCAGCAGTTTATTGGACAGGGGGCTCTACAATGAGCAGTTCTTC. This encodes CASSLLDRGLYNEQFF.

The chain carries TRBV5-1 and TRBJ2-6; 8 bases are shared with TRBD1. V lost 2 bases, J lost 0 bases, and 4 bases stayed unmatched. This CDR3 is built from 17 residues. Germline loops: CDR1 SGHRS, CDR2 YFSETQ. The CDR3 loop is CASSFTGGDSGANVLTF. The CDR3 DNA reads as TGCGCCAGCAGCTTTACAGGGGGAGACTCTGGGGCCAACGTCCTGACTTTC. Full variable domain (remainder filled in from reference TRBV5-1 and TRBJ2-6): KAGVTQTPRYLIKTRGQQVTLSCSPISGHRSVSWYQQTPGQGLQFLFEYFSETQRNKGNFPGRFSGRQFSNSRSEMNVSTLELGDSALYLCASSFTGGDSGANVLTFGAGSRLTVL.

The table lists this clone with a few counts. The rearrangement uses TRBV25-1 and TRBJ2-3; TRBD2 matches at 8 bases. Germline values: CDR1 MGHDK, CDR2 SYGVNS. The CDR3 runs 16 residues. Germline trimming cut 4 bases from V and 0 bases from J; bases unmatched to any gene: 6. The CDR3 DNA is TGTGCCAGCAGTGGGGTTAGCGGGGCCAGCACAGATACGCAGTATTTT. Protein sequence: CASSGVSGASTDTQYF.

The V and J genes are TRBV28 and TRBJ1-5, with 8 positions matching TRBD1. With 6 bases clipped from V and 5 bases from J, the junction kept 9 bases outside the gene matches. This CDR3 region has 15 residues. Per the germline V gene, CDR1 is MDHEN and CDR2 is SYDVKM. DNA for the CDR3: TGTGCCAGCAGCTTTGGACAGGGCCCATATCAGCCCCAGCATTTT. It encodes CASSFGQGPYQPQHF.